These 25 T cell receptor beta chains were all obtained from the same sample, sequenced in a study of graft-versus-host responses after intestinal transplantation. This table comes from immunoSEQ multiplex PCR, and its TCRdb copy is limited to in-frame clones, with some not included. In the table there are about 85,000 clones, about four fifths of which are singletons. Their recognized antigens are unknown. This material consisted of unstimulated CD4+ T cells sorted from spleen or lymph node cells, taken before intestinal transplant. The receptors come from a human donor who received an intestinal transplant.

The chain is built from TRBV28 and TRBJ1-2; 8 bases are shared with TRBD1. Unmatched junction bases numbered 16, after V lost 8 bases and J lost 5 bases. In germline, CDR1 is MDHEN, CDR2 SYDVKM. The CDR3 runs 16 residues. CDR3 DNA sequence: TGTGCCAGCGTAGACAGGGGATCCCCGTATATTTATGGCTACACCTTC. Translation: CASVDRGSPYIYGYTF.

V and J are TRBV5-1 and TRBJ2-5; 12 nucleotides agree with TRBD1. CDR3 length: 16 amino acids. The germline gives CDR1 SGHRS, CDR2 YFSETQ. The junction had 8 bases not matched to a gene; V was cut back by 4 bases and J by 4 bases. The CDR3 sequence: CASSPTPGQGAETQYF. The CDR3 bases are TGCGCCAGCAGCCCGACTCCGGGACAGGGGGCAGAGACCCAGTACTTC.

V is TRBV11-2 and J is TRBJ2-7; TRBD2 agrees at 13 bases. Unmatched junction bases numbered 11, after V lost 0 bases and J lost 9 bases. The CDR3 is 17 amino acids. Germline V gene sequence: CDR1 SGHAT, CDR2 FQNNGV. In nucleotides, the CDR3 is TGTGCCAGCAGCTTAGATGGGGGACTAGCGGGGACCCTTGGGCAGTACTTC. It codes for CASSLDGGLAGTLGQYF.

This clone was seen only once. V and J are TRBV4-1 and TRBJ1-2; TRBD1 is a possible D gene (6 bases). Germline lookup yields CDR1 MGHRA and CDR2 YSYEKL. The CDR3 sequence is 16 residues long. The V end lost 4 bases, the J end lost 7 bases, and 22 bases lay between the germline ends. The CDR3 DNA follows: TGCGCCAGCAGCCTAAGAAGTCTAAACAGGGAACCTGGCTACACCTTC. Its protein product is CASSLRSLNREPGYTF.

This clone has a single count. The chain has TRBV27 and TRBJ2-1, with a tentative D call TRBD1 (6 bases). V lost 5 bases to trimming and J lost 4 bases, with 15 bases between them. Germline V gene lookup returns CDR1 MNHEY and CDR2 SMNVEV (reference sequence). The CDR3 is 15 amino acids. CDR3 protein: CASSLRAGAYNEQFF. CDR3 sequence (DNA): TGTGCCAGCAGTCTACGCGCAGGGGCATACAATGAGCAGTTCTTC.

The CDR3 reads CASSLIGILSGNTIYF. The CDR3 region has the DNA TGCGCCAGCAGCCTAATCGGGATCCTCTCTGGAAACACCATATATTTT. V is TRBV4-1 and J is TRBJ1-3; D remains ambiguous. The length of the CDR3 is 16 residues. V lost 4 bases and J 0 bases, leaving 13 bases between the germline ends. The germline CDR1 and CDR2 sequences are MGHRA and YSYEKL.

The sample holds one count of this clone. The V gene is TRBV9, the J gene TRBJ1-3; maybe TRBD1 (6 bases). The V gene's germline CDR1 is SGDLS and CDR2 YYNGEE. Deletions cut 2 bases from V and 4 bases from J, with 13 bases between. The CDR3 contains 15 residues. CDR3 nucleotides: TGTGCCAGCAGCGTGCTGGGGGCAAGGGGAAACACCATATATTTT. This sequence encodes CASSVLGARGNTIYF.

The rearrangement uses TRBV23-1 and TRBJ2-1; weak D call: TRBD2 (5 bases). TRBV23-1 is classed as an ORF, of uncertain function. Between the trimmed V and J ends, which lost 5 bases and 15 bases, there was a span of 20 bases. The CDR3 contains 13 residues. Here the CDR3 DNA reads TGCGCCAGCAGTTCGGACTCAACCCCGAGGCGGTTCTTC. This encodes CASSSDSTPRRFF.

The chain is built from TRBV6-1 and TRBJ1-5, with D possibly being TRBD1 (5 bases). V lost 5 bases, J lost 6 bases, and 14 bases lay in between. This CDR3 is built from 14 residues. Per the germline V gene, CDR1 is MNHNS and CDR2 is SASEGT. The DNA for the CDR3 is TGTGCCAGCAGTTCCGCAGGGCCGTCTCAGCCCCAGCATTTT. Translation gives CASSSAGPSQPQHF.

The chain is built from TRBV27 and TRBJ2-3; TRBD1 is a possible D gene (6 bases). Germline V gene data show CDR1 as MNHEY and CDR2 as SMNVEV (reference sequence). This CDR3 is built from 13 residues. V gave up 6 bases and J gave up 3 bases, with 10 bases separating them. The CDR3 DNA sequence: TGTGCCAGCAGAAAGAGGGGGACAGATACGCAGTATTTT. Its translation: CASRKRGTDTQYF.

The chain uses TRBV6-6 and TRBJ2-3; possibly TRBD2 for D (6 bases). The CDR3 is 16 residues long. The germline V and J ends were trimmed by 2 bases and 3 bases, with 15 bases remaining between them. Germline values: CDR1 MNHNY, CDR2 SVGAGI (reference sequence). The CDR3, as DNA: TGTGCCAGCAGTTACCCCTCCCGGGGGTTGACAGATACGCAGTATTTT. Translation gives CASSYPSRGLTDTQYF.

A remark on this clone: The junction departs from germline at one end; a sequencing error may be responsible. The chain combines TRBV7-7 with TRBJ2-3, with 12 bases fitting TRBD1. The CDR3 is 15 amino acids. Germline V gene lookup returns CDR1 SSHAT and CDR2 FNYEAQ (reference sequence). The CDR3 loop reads CASSPGTGGADTQYF. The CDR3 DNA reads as TGTGCTAGCAGCCCCGGGACAGGGGGCGCAGATACGCAGTATTTT.

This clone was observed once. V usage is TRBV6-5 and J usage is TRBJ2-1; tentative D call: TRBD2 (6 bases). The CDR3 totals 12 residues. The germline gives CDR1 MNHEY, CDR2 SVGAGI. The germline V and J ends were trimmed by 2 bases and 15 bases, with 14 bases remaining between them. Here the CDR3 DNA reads TGTGCCAGCAGTTACAGGGGCGGGGTGGCGTTCTTC. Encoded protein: CASSYRGGVAFF.

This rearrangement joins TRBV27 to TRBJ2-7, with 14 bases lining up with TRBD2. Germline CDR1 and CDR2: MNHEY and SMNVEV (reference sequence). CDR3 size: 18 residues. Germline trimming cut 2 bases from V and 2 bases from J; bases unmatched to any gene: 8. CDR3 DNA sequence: TGTGCCAGCAGTTTAGGGACTAGCGGGAGCTTTCGCCCCTACGAGCAGTACTTC. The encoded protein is CASSLGTSGSFRPYEQYF.

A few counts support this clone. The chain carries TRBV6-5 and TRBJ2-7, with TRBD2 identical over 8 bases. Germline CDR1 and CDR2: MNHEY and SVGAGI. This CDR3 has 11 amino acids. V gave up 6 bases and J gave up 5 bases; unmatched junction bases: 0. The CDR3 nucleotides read TGTGCCAGCAGCGGGGGGGACGAGCAGTACTTC. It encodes CASSGGDEQYF.

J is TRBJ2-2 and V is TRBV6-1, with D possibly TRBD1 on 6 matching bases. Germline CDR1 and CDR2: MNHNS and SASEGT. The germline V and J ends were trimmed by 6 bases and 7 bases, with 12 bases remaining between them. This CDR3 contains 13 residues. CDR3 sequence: CASRTGPYGELFF. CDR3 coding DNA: TGTGCCAGCAGGACAGGCCCCTACGGGGAGCTGTTTTTT.

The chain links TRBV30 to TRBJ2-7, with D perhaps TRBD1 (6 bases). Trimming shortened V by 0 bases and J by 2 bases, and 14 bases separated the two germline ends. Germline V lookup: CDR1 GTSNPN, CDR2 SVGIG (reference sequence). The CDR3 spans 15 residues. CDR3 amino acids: CAWSVPGTPPYEQYF. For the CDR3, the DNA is TGTGCCTGGAGTGTACCCGGGACACCCCCCTACGAGCAGTACTTC.

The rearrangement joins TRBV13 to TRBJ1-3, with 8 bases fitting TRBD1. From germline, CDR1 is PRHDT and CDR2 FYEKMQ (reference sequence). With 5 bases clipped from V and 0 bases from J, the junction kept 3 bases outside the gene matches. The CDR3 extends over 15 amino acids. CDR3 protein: CASSRGQGSGNTIYF. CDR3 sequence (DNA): TGTGCCAGCAGCAGAGGACAGGGCTCTGGAAACACCATATATTTT.

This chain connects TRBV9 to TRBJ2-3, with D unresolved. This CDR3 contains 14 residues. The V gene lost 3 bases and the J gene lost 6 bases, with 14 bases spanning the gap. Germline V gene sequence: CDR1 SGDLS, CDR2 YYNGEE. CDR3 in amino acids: CASSASTARDTQYF. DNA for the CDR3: TGTGCCAGCAGCGCCAGTACAGCAAGGGATACGCAGTATTTT. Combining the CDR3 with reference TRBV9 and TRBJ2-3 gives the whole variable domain DSGVTQTPKHLITATGQRVTLRCSPRSGDLSVYWYQQSLDQGLQFLIQYYNGEERAKGNILERFSAQQFPDLHSELNLSSLELGDSALYFCASSASTARDTQYFGPGTRLTVL.

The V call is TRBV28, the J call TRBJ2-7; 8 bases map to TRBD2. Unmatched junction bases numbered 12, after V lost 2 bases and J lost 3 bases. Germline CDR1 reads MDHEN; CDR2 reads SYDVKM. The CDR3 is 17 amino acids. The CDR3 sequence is CASSLIPEREKNYEQYF. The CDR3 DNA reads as TGTGCCAGCAGTTTAATCCCCGAGCGGGAGAAAAACTACGAGCAGTACTTC.

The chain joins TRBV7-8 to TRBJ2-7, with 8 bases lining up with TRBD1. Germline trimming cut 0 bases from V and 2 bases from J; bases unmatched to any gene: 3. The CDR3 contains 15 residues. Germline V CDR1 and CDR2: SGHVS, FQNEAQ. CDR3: CASSLADRDPYEQYF. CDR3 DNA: TGTGCCAGCAGCTTAGCGGACAGGGACCCCTACGAGCAGTACTTC.

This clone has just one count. The CDR3 loop reads CASSSAAANQPQHF. CDR3 coding DNA: TGTGCCAGCAGTTCCGCGGCAGCCAATCAGCCCCAGCATTTT. The chain employs TRBV28 and TRBJ1-5, with D uncertain. The CDR3 contains 14 residues. The V and J ends lost 4 bases and 3 bases respectively, with 10 bases between them. CDR1 and CDR2 from the germline V gene are MDHEN and SYDVKM.

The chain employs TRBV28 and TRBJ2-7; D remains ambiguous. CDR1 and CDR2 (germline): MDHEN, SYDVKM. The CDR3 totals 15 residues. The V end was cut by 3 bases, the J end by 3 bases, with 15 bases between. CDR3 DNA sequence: TGTGCCAGCAGTTTGGCCGAACGGCGGTTCTACGAGCAGTACTTC. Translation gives CASSLAERRFYEQYF. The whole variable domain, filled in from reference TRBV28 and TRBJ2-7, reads DVKVTQSSRYLVKRTGEKVFLECVQDMDHENMFWYRQDPGLGLRLIYFSYDVKMKEKGDIPEGYSVSREKKERFSLILESASTNQTSMYLCASSLAERRFYEQYFGPGTRLTVT.

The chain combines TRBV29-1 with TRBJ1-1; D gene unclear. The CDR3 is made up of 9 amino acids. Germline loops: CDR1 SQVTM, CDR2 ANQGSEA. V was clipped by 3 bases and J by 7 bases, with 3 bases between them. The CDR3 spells CSVDLEAFF. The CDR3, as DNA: TGCAGCGTTGACCTTGAAGCTTTCTTT.

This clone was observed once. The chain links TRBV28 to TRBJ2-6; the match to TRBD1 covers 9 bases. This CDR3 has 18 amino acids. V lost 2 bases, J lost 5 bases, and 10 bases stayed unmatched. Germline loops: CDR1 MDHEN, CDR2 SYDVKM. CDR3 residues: CASSLRTGGAVRANVLTF. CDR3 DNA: TGTGCCAGCAGTTTAAGAACAGGGGGCGCGGTACGGGCCAACGTCCTGACTTTC.